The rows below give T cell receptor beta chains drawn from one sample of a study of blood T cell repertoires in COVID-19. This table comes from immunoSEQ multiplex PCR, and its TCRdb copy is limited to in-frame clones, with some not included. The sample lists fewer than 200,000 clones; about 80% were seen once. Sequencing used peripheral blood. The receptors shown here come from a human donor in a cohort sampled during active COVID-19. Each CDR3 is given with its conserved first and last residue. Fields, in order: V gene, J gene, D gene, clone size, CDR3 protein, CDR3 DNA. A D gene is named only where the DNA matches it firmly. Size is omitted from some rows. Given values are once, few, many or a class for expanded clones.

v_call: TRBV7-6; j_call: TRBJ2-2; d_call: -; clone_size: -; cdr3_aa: CASSVRVPGELFF; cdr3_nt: TGTGCCAGCAGCGTCAGGGTACCCGGGGAGCTGTTTTTT
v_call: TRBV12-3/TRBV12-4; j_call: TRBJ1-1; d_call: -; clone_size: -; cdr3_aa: CASSPDLTEAFF; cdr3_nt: TGTGCCAGCAGTCCGGACTTGACTGAAGCTTTCTTT
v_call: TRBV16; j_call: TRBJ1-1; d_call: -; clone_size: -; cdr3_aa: CASSPRRENTEAFF; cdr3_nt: TGTGCCAGCAGCCCCCGACGGGAGAACACTGAAGCTTTCTTT
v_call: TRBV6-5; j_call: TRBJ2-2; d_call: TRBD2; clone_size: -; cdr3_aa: CASDSGQRTGELFF; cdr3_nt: TGTGCCAGTGATAGCGGGCAAAGGACCGGGGAGCTGTTTTTT
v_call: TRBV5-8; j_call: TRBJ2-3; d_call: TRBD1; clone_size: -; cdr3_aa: CASSDRVSSSTDTQYF; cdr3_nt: TGTGCCAGCAGCGACAGGGTATCCTCTAGCACAGATACGCAGTATTTT
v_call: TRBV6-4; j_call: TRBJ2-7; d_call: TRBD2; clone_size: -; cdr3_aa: CASITTSGSLEQYF; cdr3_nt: TGTGCCAGCATTACGACTAGCGGGAGTCTCGAGCAGTACTTC
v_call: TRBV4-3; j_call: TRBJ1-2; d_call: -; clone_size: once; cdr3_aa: CASSQENRFDEGYTF; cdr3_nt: TGCGCCAGCAGCCAAGAGAACAGGTTCGATGAAGGCTACACCTTC
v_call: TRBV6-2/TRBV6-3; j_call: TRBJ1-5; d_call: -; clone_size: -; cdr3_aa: CASSYLSGLSNQPQHF; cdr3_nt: TGTGCCAGCAGTTACTTGTCAGGGCTTAGCAATCAGCCCCAGCATTTT
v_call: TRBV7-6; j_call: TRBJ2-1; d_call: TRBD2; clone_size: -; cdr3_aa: CASRSLLALCSYNEQFF; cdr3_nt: TGTGCCAGCAGGTCCCTACTAGCGCTATGCTCCTACAATGAGCAGTTCTTC
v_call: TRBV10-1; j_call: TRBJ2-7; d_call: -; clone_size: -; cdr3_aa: CASSEGTPYEQYF; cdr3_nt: TGCGCCAGCAGTGAGGGCACACCCTACGAGCAGTACTTC
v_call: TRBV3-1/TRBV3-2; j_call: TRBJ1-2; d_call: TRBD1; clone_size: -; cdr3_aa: CASSLQDRGSGYTF; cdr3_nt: TGTGCCAGCAGCCTCCAGGACAGGGGGTCTGGCTACACCTTC
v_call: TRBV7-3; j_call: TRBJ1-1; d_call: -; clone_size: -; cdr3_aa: CASSPSPTVNTEAFF; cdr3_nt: TGTGCCAGCAGCCCCTCCCCGACAGTGAACACTGAAGCTTTCTTT
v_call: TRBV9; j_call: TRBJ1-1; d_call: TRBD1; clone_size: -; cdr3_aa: CASSVFGEGASEAFF; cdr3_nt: TGTGCCAGCAGCGTATTTGGAGAGGGGGCATCTGAAGCTTTCTTT
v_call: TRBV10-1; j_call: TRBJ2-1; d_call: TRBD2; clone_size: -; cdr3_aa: CASSQGASGSAFHNEQFF; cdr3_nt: TGCGCCAGCAGTCAAGGGGCTAGCGGGAGTGCCTTCCACAATGAGCAGTTCTTC
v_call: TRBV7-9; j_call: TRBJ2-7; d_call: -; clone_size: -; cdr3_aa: CASSLVTETYEQYF; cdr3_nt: TGTGCCAGCAGCTTAGTAACTGAGACCTACGAGCAGTACTTC
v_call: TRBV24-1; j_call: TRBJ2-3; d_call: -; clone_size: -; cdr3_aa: CATSDSGRTDTQYF; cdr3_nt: TGTGCCACCAGTGATTCAGGGAGGACAGATACGCAGTATTTT